These T cell receptor beta chains were read from a single sample in a study of T-cell memory formation after mild COVID-19. One entry per CDR3 protein, called by TCRdb with MiXCR from the 5' RACE reads. The table lists about 140,000 distinct CDR3 sequences, about 14% of them singletons. The sample comprised PBMCs or a T cell subset sorted from them (not recorded which). Source of these receptors: an adult woman who had mild COVID-19 (a few samples of this study predate the infection). Cell type and time point are not known. Each CDR3 is given with its conserved first and last residue. The D gene is left open where the match is weak. Size is stated for part of the rows, as once, few or many counts, or as a class when the clone is expanded.

v_gene: TRBV4-1; abundance: few; d_gene: TRBD2; j_gene: TRBJ2-7; CDR3aa: CASSKLTSGGIYEQYF; CDR3nt: TGCGCCAGCAGCAAACTGACTAGCGGGGGGATCTACGAGCAGTACTTC
v_gene: TRBV6-5; abundance: NA; d_gene: TRBD1; j_gene: TRBJ1-1; CDR3aa: CASSARDRLNTEAFF; CDR3nt: TGTGCCAGCAGCGCCCGGGACAGATTGAACACTGAAGCTTTCTTT
v_gene: TRBV20-1; abundance: NA; d_gene: TRBD1; j_gene: TRBJ2-7; CDR3aa: CSASGQGSAYEQYF; CDR3nt: TGCAGTGCCTCCGGACAGGGGTCGGCCTACGAGCAGTACTTC
v_gene: TRBV12-3/TRBV12-4; abundance: few; d_gene: NA; j_gene: TRBJ2-3; CDR3aa: CASSPNWGSTDTQYF; CDR3nt: TGTGCCAGCAGCCCTAATTGGGGGAGCACAGATACGCAGTATTTT
v_gene: TRBV21-1; abundance: NA; d_gene: NA; j_gene: TRBJ2-7; CDR3aa: CATLHRDSSYEQYF; CDR3nt: TGTGCCACCTTACACCGGGACAGCTCCTACGAGCAGTACTTC
v_gene: TRBV7-9; abundance: NA; d_gene: NA; j_gene: TRBJ1-3; CDR3aa: CASSVWVGSGNTIYF; CDR3nt: TGTGCCAGCAGCGTATGGGTCGGGTCTGGAAACACCATATATTTT
v_gene: TRBV10-3; abundance: few; d_gene: NA; j_gene: TRBJ2-1; CDR3aa: CAISDLDYNEQFF; CDR3nt: TGTGCCATCAGTGATCTAGACTACAATGAGCAGTTCTTC
v_gene: TRBV9; abundance: few; d_gene: NA; j_gene: TRBJ1-5; CDR3aa: CASSPTPNQPQHF; CDR3nt: TGTGCCAGCAGCCCCACCCCCAATCAGCCCCAGCATTTT
v_gene: TRBV5-1; abundance: few; d_gene: NA; j_gene: TRBJ1-2; CDR3aa: CASSLAEGSRYGYTF; CDR3nt: TGCGCCAGCAGCTTGGCCGAGGGGTCTCGCTATGGCTACACCTTC
v_gene: TRBV5-1; abundance: NA; d_gene: NA; j_gene: TRBJ1-1; CDR3aa: CASSQRWDIVTEAFF; CDR3nt: TGCGCCAGCAGCCAGCGATGGGACATAGTCACTGAAGCTTTCTTT
v_gene: TRBV20-1; abundance: many; d_gene: TRBD2; j_gene: TRBJ2-1; CDR3aa: CSARDQAGLATNEQFF; CDR3nt: TGCAGTGCTAGGGATCAAGCGGGACTAGCAACCAATGAGCAGTTCTTC
v_gene: TRBV24-1; abundance: NA; d_gene: NA; j_gene: TRBJ2-1; CDR3aa: CATSEYYEQFF; CDR3nt: TGTGCCACCAGTGAGTATTATGAGCAGTTCTTC
v_gene: TRBV13; abundance: NA; d_gene: NA; j_gene: TRBJ2-1; CDR3aa: CASSLVSTSYNEQFF; CDR3nt: TGTGCCAGCAGCTTAGTTAGCACCTCCTACAATGAGCAGTTCTTC
v_gene: TRBV7-9; abundance: NA; d_gene: TRBD2; j_gene: TRBJ2-5; CDR3aa: CASSPTPASGRRGVQETQYF; CDR3nt: TGTGCCAGCAGCCCTACCCCCGCTAGCGGGCGCCGGGGGGTACAAGAGACCCAGTACTTC
v_gene: TRBV5-5; abundance: NA; d_gene: NA; j_gene: TRBJ1-1; CDR3aa: CASSWNSGPLQTEAFF; CDR3nt: TGTGCCAGCAGCTGGAATTCCGGGCCCCTCCAGACTGAAGCTTTCTTT
v_gene: TRBV20-1; abundance: few; d_gene: NA; j_gene: TRBJ2-7; CDR3aa: CSARDGPRAQWHEQYF; CDR3nt: TGCAGTGCTAGAGACGGCCCCCGCGCGCAATGGCACGAGCAGTACTTC
v_gene: TRBV7-9; abundance: few; d_gene: NA; j_gene: TRBJ2-2; CDR3aa: CASYRSGNTGELFF; CDR3nt: TGTGCCAGCTACCGGTCAGGGAACACCGGGGAGCTGTTTTTT
v_gene: TRBV12-3/TRBV12-4; abundance: NA; d_gene: TRBD1; j_gene: TRBJ1-5; CDR3aa: CASSSGQVYSNQPQHF; CDR3nt: TGTGCCAGCAGTTCGGGACAGGTTTATAGCAATCAGCCCCAGCATTTT
v_gene: TRBV10-3; abundance: few; d_gene: NA; j_gene: TRBJ1-1; CDR3aa: CAISDLSPGPEAFF; CDR3nt: TGTGCCATCAGCGACCTTAGTCCAGGACCTGAAGCTTTCTTT
v_gene: TRBV7-9; abundance: few; d_gene: TRBD1; j_gene: TRBJ2-5; CDR3aa: CASSLRLGQGETQYF; CDR3nt: TGTGCCAGCAGCTTAAGACTGGGACAGGGAGAGACCCAGTACTTC
v_gene: TRBV5-5; abundance: NA; d_gene: NA; j_gene: TRBJ1-1; CDR3aa: CASSVDMNTEAFF; CDR3nt: TGTGCCAGCAGCGTGGACATGAACACTGAAGCTTTCTTT
v_gene: TRBV5-1; abundance: NA; d_gene: NA; j_gene: TRBJ2-2; CDR3aa: CASSLVEPPLGELFF; CDR3nt: TGCGCCAGCAGCTTGGTAGAACCACCCCTCGGGGAGCTGTTTTTT
v_gene: TRBV30; abundance: few; d_gene: TRBD2; j_gene: TRBJ2-1; CDR3aa: CAWSVGGGGNEQFF; CDR3nt: TGTGCCTGGAGTGTAGGCGGGGGGGGCAATGAGCAGTTCTTC
v_gene: TRBV7-9; abundance: NA; d_gene: TRBD1; j_gene: TRBJ1-1; CDR3aa: CASSLPRGQENTEAFF; CDR3nt: TGTGCCAGCAGCTTACCCCGAGGACAGGAGAACACTGAAGCTTTCTTT
v_gene: TRBV5-1; abundance: few; d_gene: NA; j_gene: TRBJ2-6; CDR3aa: CASSLVGWEVPSGANVLTF; CDR3nt: TGCGCCAGCAGCTTGGTGGGTTGGGAGGTCCCCTCTGGGGCCAACGTCCTGACTTTC
v_gene: TRBV7-9; abundance: few; d_gene: NA; j_gene: TRBJ2-3; CDR3aa: CASSRDEGMADTQYF; CDR3nt: TGTGCCAGCAGCCGAGATGAGGGGATGGCAGATACGCAGTATTTT
v_gene: TRBV12-3/TRBV12-4; abundance: few; d_gene: NA; j_gene: TRBJ1-2; CDR3aa: CASTESVNYGYTF; CDR3nt: TGTGCCAGCACCGAGAGCGTCAACTATGGCTACACCTTC
v_gene: TRBV6-5; abundance: few; d_gene: NA; j_gene: TRBJ2-2; CDR3aa: CASSVTGTGPNTGELFF; CDR3nt: TGTGCCAGCAGTGTAACTGGAACAGGGCCTAACACCGGGGAGCTGTTTTTT
v_gene: TRBV12-3/TRBV12-4; abundance: few; d_gene: TRBD1; j_gene: TRBJ1-2; CDR3aa: CASSLALDRVGYTF; CDR3nt: TGTGCCAGCAGTTTAGCGTTAGACAGGGTTGGCTACACCTTC
v_gene: TRBV14; abundance: NA; d_gene: NA; j_gene: TRBJ1-1; CDR3aa: CASSQDEAERWNTEAFF; CDR3nt: TGTGCCAGCAGCCAAGATGAGGCAGAGAGATGGAACACTGAAGCTTTCTTT
v_gene: TRBV7-9; abundance: NA; d_gene: TRBD2; j_gene: TRBJ2-5; CDR3aa: CASSFRVAGFQETQYF; CDR3nt: TGTGCCAGCAGCTTCAGAGTAGCGGGCTTCCAAGAGACCCAGTACTTC
v_gene: TRBV7-9; abundance: many; d_gene: NA; j_gene: TRBJ2-1; CDR3aa: CASTQEGGPGDEQFF; CDR3nt: TGTGCCAGCACCCAAGAGGGAGGTCCAGGGGATGAGCAGTTCTTC
v_gene: TRBV12-3/TRBV12-4; abundance: NA; d_gene: TRBD1; j_gene: TRBJ2-7; CDR3aa: CASSHIRRTGYEQYF; CDR3nt: TGTGCCAGCAGTCATATACGGAGGACAGGCTACGAGCAGTACTTC
v_gene: TRBV7-9; abundance: NA; d_gene: NA; j_gene: TRBJ1-6; CDR3aa: CASSLMDSPLHF; CDR3nt: TGTGCCAGCAGCTTGATGGATTCACCCCTCCACTTT
v_gene: TRBV4-1; abundance: few; d_gene: NA; j_gene: TRBJ1-4; CDR3aa: CASSQLRDGGKLFF; CDR3nt: TGCGCCAGCAGCCAATTAAGGGACGGAGGAAAACTGTTTTTT
v_gene: TRBV4-1; abundance: NA; d_gene: NA; j_gene: TRBJ1-4; CDR3aa: CASSQEGRTEKLFF; CDR3nt: TGCGCCAGCAGCCAAGAGGGCAGAACTGAAAAACTGTTTTTT
v_gene: TRBV6-1; abundance: few; d_gene: NA; j_gene: TRBJ2-6; CDR3aa: CASHPLRDPRGFGANVLTF; CDR3nt: TGTGCCAGTCACCCCCTCCGGGACCCCCGGGGTTTCGGGGCCAACGTCCTGACTTTC
v_gene: TRBV4-1; abundance: few; d_gene: TRBD1; j_gene: TRBJ1-4; CDR3aa: CASRDGTGGEKLFF; CDR3nt: TGCGCCAGCAGGGACGGGACAGGAGGGGAAAAACTGTTTTTT
v_gene: TRBV20-1; abundance: NA; d_gene: NA; j_gene: TRBJ2-3; CDR3aa: CSARYSSTDTQYF; CDR3nt: TGCAGTGCTAGGTACTCTAGCACAGATACGCAGTATTTT
v_gene: TRBV3-1; abundance: few; d_gene: NA; j_gene: TRBJ2-7; CDR3aa: CASSHRRGNPYEQYF; CDR3nt: TGTGCCAGCAGCCACCGCCGAGGGAATCCCTACGAGCAGTACTTC
v_gene: TRBV27; abundance: many; d_gene: NA; j_gene: TRBJ2-1; CDR3aa: CASRTGGVGNEQFF; CDR3nt: TGTGCCAGCAGAACAGGAGGAGTCGGCAATGAGCAGTTCTTC
v_gene: TRBV7-9; abundance: few; d_gene: TRBD1; j_gene: TRBJ1-2; CDR3aa: CASSYTGGSYGYTF; CDR3nt: TGTGCCAGCAGTTATACAGGGGGCAGCTATGGCTACACCTTC
v_gene: TRBV15; abundance: few; d_gene: TRBD2; j_gene: TRBJ2-3; CDR3aa: CATSRRGGSTDTQYF; CDR3nt: TGTGCCACCAGCAGGCGGGGGGGCAGCACAGATACGCAGTATTTT
v_gene: TRBV29-1; abundance: NA; d_gene: NA; j_gene: TRBJ1-3; CDR3aa: CSVYRTDSGNTIYF; CDR3nt: TGCAGCGTCTACAGGACAGACTCTGGAAACACCATATATTTT
v_gene: TRBV2; abundance: NA; d_gene: NA; j_gene: TRBJ2-1; CDR3aa: CANSHSFKSGFEGNEQFF; CDR3nt: TGTGCCAACAGCCACAGCTTTAAATCGGGGTTCGAGGGCAATGAGCAGTTCTTC
v_gene: TRBV5-6; abundance: many; d_gene: NA; j_gene: TRBJ2-5; CDR3aa: CASSSGTEETQYF; CDR3nt: TGTGCCAGCAGCTCCGGGACTGAAGAGACCCAGTACTTC
v_gene: TRBV9; abundance: NA; d_gene: TRBD1; j_gene: TRBJ2-7; CDR3aa: CASSVVSGQGIHEQYF; CDR3nt: TGTGCCAGCAGCGTAGTTTCGGGACAGGGGATCCACGAGCAGTACTTC
v_gene: TRBV20-1; abundance: NA; d_gene: TRBD2; j_gene: TRBJ2-7; CDR3aa: CSAPRTSGILYEQYF; CDR3nt: TGCAGTGCCCCACGGACTAGCGGGATTCTCTACGAGCAGTACTTC
v_gene: TRBV19; abundance: NA; d_gene: TRBD1; j_gene: TRBJ1-1; CDR3aa: CASSNRGANTEAFF; CDR3nt: TGTGCCAGTAGCAACAGGGGCGCGAACACTGAAGCTTTCTTT
v_gene: TRBV2; abundance: few; d_gene: TRBD1; j_gene: TRBJ2-7; CDR3aa: CASSDRTGGREQYF; CDR3nt: TGTGCCAGCAGTGATAGGACAGGGGGCAGAGAGCAGTACTTC
v_gene: TRBV20-1; abundance: NA; d_gene: NA; j_gene: TRBJ2-5; CDR3aa: CSALRQGETQYF; CDR3nt: TGCAGTGCCCTGCGGCAGGGGGAGACCCAGTACTTC
v_gene: TRBV7-9; abundance: NA; d_gene: TRBD1; j_gene: TRBJ1-2; CDR3aa: CASRPGQTNYGYTF; CDR3nt: TGTGCCAGCAGGCCGGGACAGACGAACTATGGCTACACCTTC
v_gene: TRBV2; abundance: few; d_gene: NA; j_gene: TRBJ2-1; CDR3aa: CASPGGTYNEQFF; CDR3nt: TGTGCCAGCCCTGGGGGGACCTACAATGAGCAGTTCTTC
v_gene: TRBV20-1; abundance: few; d_gene: TRBD2; j_gene: TRBJ2-1; CDR3aa: CSARPSGRYYNEQFF; CDR3nt: TGCAGTGCTAGACCTAGCGGGAGGTATTACAATGAGCAGTTCTTC
v_gene: TRBV29-1; abundance: NA; d_gene: NA; j_gene: TRBJ2-7; CDR3aa: CSVEGQVPYEQYF; CDR3nt: TGCAGCGTTGAAGGCCAGGTCCCCTACGAGCAGTACTTC
v_gene: TRBV9; abundance: NA; d_gene: NA; j_gene: TRBJ2-7; CDR3aa: CASSEGSGPEQYF; CDR3nt: TGTGCCAGCAGCGAGGGGTCGGGGCCCGAGCAGTACTTC
v_gene: TRBV5-1; abundance: NA; d_gene: NA; j_gene: TRBJ2-3; CDR3aa: CASSQDYLPTDTQYF; CDR3nt: TGCGCCAGCAGCCAGGACTACTTACCGACAGATACGCAGTATTTT
v_gene: TRBV15; abundance: NA; d_gene: NA; j_gene: TRBJ2-7; CDR3aa: CATSSGANYEQYF; CDR3nt: TGTGCCACCAGCAGTGGGGCCAACTACGAGCAGTACTTC
v_gene: TRBV7-9; abundance: few; d_gene: TRBD2; j_gene: TRBJ2-1; CDR3aa: CASQVGGNEQFF; CDR3nt: TGTGCCAGCCAAGTGGGGGGGAATGAGCAGTTCTTC
v_gene: TRBV10-3; abundance: many; d_gene: NA; j_gene: TRBJ2-5; CDR3aa: CAISDPEVETQYF; CDR3nt: TGTGCCATCAGTGATCCAGAGGTAGAGACCCAGTACTTC